This TCR beta chain emerged from a study of blood T cell repertoires in COVID-19. Study context: Whether acute or convalescent, the COVID-19 samples came from the United States, Italy and Spain. The analysed material was cDNA or gDNA that came from T cells, B-cell-depleted T cells, or PBMCs.

Method: immunoSEQ multiplex PCR; TCRdb's copy keeps in-frame clones and lacks some. The data contain some 230,000 clones, approximately 84% of them singletons. Germline lookup yields CDR1 MDHEN and CDR2 SYDVKM. CDR3 size: 14 residues. Trimming removed 3 bases from V and 6 bases from J, with 14 bases in between. The chain combines TRBV28 with TRBJ1-1; D might be TRBD1 (5 bases). The sequencing input was peripheral blood. The receptor was derived from a man in his forties or fifties who had recovered from COVID-19. CDR3 bases: TGTGCCAGCAGTTTTGGCCCGATAGGGGCTGAAGCTTTCTTT. As protein: CASSFGPIGAEAFF.